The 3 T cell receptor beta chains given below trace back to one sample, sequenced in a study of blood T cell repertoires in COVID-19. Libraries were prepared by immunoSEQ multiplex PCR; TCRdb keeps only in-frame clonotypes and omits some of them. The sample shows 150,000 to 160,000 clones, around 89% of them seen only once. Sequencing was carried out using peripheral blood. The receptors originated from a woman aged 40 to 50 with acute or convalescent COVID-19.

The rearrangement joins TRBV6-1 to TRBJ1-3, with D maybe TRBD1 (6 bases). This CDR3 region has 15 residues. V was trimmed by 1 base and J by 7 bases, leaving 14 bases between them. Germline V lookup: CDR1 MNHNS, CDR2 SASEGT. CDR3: CASSEVGRTANTIYF. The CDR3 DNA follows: TGTGCCAGCAGTGAAGTGGGGCGGACAGCCAACACCATATATTTT.

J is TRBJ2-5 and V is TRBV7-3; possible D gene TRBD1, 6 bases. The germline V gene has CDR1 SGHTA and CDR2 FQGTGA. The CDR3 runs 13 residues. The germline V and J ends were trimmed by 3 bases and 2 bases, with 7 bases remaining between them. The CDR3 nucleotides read TGTGCCAGCAGCTTCGGACAGCAAGAGACCCAGTACTTC. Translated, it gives CASSFGQQETQYF.

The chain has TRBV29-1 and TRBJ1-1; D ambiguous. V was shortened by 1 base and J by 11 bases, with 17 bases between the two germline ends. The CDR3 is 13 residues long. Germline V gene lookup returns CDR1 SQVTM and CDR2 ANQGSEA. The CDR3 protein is CSVEVSRRSGAFF. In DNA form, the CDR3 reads TGCAGCGTTGAAGTCAGCAGAAGGAGCGGCGCTTTCTTT.